This passage covers 31 T cell receptor beta chains from one sample sequenced in a study of tissue T cells after allogeneic stem cell transplantation. Profiling relied on immunoSEQ multiplex PCR, and the TCRdb table lists in-frame clones only, not all of them. The sample has more than 20,000 clones; over 55% are singletons. Source material: spleen. These receptors were obtained from a female BALB/c mouse in good health. Mouse strain MHC haplotype: H2-d.

This clone was found once. Mouse germline and gene names are used. The CDR3 goes on 1 residue after the read ends, and that part is filled in from the germline J gene. The chain employs TRBV20 and TRBJ2-5; TRBD2 matches 12 bases. The CDR3 is made up of 13 amino acids. The V segment lost 6 bases and the J segment 4 bases; nucleotides outside the gene matches: 2. Germline CDR1 reads GFQATS; CDR2 reads STVNSAI. CDR3 residues: CGAWDWGEDTQYF. The DNA read from the CDR3 is TGTGGTGCGTGGGACTGGGGGGAAGACACCCAGTAC.

A remark on this clone: The listed genes are named as in mouse. The read gets to within 1 residue of the CDR3 end, and the germline J gene fills in the rest. The V call is TRBV17, the J call TRBJ1-3; D unclear. Germline CDR1 MNHDT, CDR2 YYDKIL. With 6 bases removed from V and 0 bases from J, the gap between germline ends came to 3 bases. This CDR3 spans 12 amino acids. The CDR3: CASRDSGNTLYF. Partial CDR3 DNA: TGTGCTAGCAGAGATTCTGGAAATACGCTCTAT.

With regard to this clone: The genes and germline here are from mouse. Coverage ceases 1 residue before the CDR3 finishes, and the germline J gene fills in the end. This same CDR3 is encoded by further DNA sequences in the sample. This rearrangement joins TRBV4 to TRBJ2-7, with D perhaps given as TRBD1 or TRBD2 (5 bases each). Trimming took off 6 bases at V and 3 bases at J, with 12 bases between the two ends. The CDR3 loop spans 13 amino acids. The germline V gene has CDR1 LGHDT and CDR2 YNNKQL (reference sequence). The CDR3 DNA, read in part, is TGTGCCAGCAGGACCGGGGGTCTCTATGAACAGTAC. The encoded protein is CASRTGGLYEQY. The entire CDR3 reads CASRTGGLYEQYF.

Points on this clone: Mouse gene names and germline throughout. The CDR3 end falls 1 residue outside the read, so it is completed with the germline J gene. The chain combines TRBV5 with TRBJ2-7; the match to TRBD1 covers 9 bases. V shed 1 base, J shed 7 bases, and the junction held 2 bases outside the gene matches. This CDR3 region has 13 residues. Germline V gives CDR1 LGHNA, CDR2 YNLKQL (reference sequence). The DNA read from the CDR3 is TGTGCCAGCAGCCAAGGGACAGGGGTAGAACAGTAC. As protein: CASSQGTGVEQY. The full CDR3 is CASSQGTGVEQYF.

With regard to this clone: The listed genes are named as in mouse. The read terminates 1 residue ahead of where the CDR3 ends, so the germline J gene completes it. The genes are TRBV13-1 and TRBJ2-7, with 10 bases matching TRBD2. CDR3 size: 14 residues. Trimming at V came to 2 bases and at J to 4 bases, leaving 3 bases not matched to a gene. Germline CDR1 reads NSHNY; CDR2 reads SYGAGN. CDR3 loop: CASSEGLGSYEQYF. Incomplete CDR3 DNA: TGTGCCAGCAGTGAGGGACTGGGGAGTTATGAACAGTAC.

Of note for this clone: Each gene name is a mouse one. The sequenced fragment ends 1 residue before the CDR3 boundary, so the rest is inferred from the germline J gene. The chain has TRBV19 and TRBJ2-2; 8 positions agree with TRBD1. In germline, CDR1 is FNHDT, CDR2 SITEND (reference sequence). J was trimmed by 3 bases and V by 3 bases; bases with no gene match: 4. CDR3 length equals 15 residues. CDR3 DNA, as far as it was read: TGTGCCAGCAGTACCGACAGGGGATACACCGGGCAGCTCTAC. It yields the protein CASSTDRGYTGQLY. The CDR3 in its entirety is CASSTDRGYTGQLYF.

Remarks on this clone: These gene names are mouse names. The read falls 1 residue short of the CDR3 end, and the missing part is taken from the germline J gene. The chain links TRBV2 to TRBJ2-5; possible D gene TRBD2, 5 bases. The length of the CDR3 is 14 residues. Germline values: CDR1 LGHNA, CDR2 YSYQKL. The ends were cut back, 0 bases at V and 5 bases at J, with 9 bases in the middle. Incomplete CDR3 DNA: TGTGCCAGCAGCCAAGATCCCTGGGCAGACACCCAGTAC. Its translation is CASSQDPWADTQY. The whole CDR3 region reads CASSQDPWADTQYF.

About this clone: Gene names refer to mouse genes. CDR3 residues: CASSQVDWGGAQNTLYF. The DNA read from the CDR3 is TGTGCCAGCAGCCAAGTGGACTGGGGGGGCGCCCAAAACACCTTGTAC. The genes are TRBV2 and TRBJ2-4, with TRBD2 identical over 13 bases. The read gets to within 1 residue of the CDR3 end, and the germline J gene fills in the rest. This CDR3 comprises 17 residues. Germline V gene lookup returns CDR1 LGHNA and CDR2 YSYQKL. V lost 1 base and J lost 3; bases outside the gene matches: 4.

To note about this clone: The genes and germline here are from mouse. Read sequence stops 1 residue before the CDR3 end, and the germline J gene provides the missing end. This chain joins TRBV13-2 and TRBJ2-4; 13 nucleotides match TRBD2. CDR3 size: 14 residues. The V gene's germline CDR1 is NNHNN and CDR2 SYGAGS (reference sequence). Losses at the gene ends were 2 bases for V and 6 bases for J; bases not matched to a gene: 0. The covered CDR3 bases are TGTGCCAGCGGTGAGGACTGGGGGGGCAACACCTTGTAC. Translated: CASGEDWGGNTLY. In full, the CDR3 is CASGEDWGGNTLYF.

Details on this clone: Here the gene names and germline are mouse. Coverage ceases 1 residue before the CDR3 finishes, and the germline J gene fills in the end. The chain combines TRBV4 with TRBJ2-1, with TRBD2 matching 14 bases. The ends lost 4 bases at V and 7 bases at J; junction bases unmatched: 3. The germline CDR1 and CDR2 sequences are LGHDT and YNNKQL (reference sequence). The CDR3 spans 15 residues. CDR3 bases read: TGTGCCAGCAGCTCGGGACTGGGGGGGCGCGCTGAGCAGTTC. It specifies CASSSGLGGRAEQF. The entire CDR3 protein reads CASSSGLGGRAEQFF.

Concerning this clone itself: These gene names are mouse names. Partial CDR3 DNA: TGTGCTAGCAGTTTCCAATCTGGAAATACGCTCTAT. Its translation is CASSFQSGNTLY. The entire CDR3 sequence reads CASSFQSGNTLYF. This chain uses TRBV29 with TRBJ1-3; unclear D gene. With the read ending 1 residue before the CDR3 end, the germline J gene is used to fill in that end. There are 13 residues in the CDR3. V dropped 3 bases and J dropped 1 base, with 4 bases sitting between them. Germline V gene sequence: CDR1 MSHET, CDR2 SYDVDS.

In its sample, this clone was seen a few times. Gene names follow the mouse nomenclature. The CDR3 is cut off 1 residue early in the read; its end comes from the germline J gene. The rearrangement joins TRBV1 to TRBJ1-4, with a possible D match to TRBD1 (6 bases). Trimming shortened V by 0 bases and J by 5 bases, and 13 bases separated the two germline ends. This CDR3 is 16 amino acids long. Per the germline V gene, CDR1 is NSQYPW and CDR2 is LRSPGD (reference sequence). The DNA read from the CDR3 is TGCACCTGCAGTGCAGAAAACAGGGTGAGGAACGAAAGATTATTT. Translating gives CTCSAENRVRNERLF. The whole CDR3 is CTCSAENRVRNERLFF.

This clone was counted a few times. Genes and germline come from the mouse. With the read ending 1 residue before the CDR3 end, the germline J gene is used to fill in that end. The chain joins TRBV29 to TRBJ2-7, with a possible D match to TRBD1 (6 bases). The V end lost 6 bases, the J end lost 0 bases, and 12 bases lay between the germline ends. CDR1 is MSHET, CDR2 SYDVDS, per germline. The CDR3 is 14 amino acids. CDR3 DNA (partial): TGTGCTAGCAGCCCGGACAGAAGCTCCTATGAACAGTAC. This codes for CASSPDRSSYEQY. The full CDR3 reads CASSPDRSSYEQYF.

In regard to this clone: The genes and germline here are from mouse. The CDR3 is cut off 1 residue early in the read; its end comes from the germline J gene. The chain employs TRBV13-1 and TRBJ2-7; 11 bases are shared with TRBD2. The J segment lost 7 bases and the V segment lost 3 bases, leaving 6 bases of the junction unmatched. The CDR3 sequence is 14 residues long. Per germline, CDR1 NSHNY and CDR2 SYGAGN. The CDR3 bases that were read are TGTGCCAGCAGTGCCGGGACTGGGGGTTGGGAACAGTAC. Amino acids: CASSAGTGGWEQY. From start to end, the CDR3 is CASSAGTGGWEQYF.

In the case of this clone: The gene symbols are mouse symbols. The CDR3 is cut off 1 residue early in the read; its end comes from the germline J gene. Other DNA sequences in this specimen translate into the identical CDR3. The rearrangement joins TRBV29 to TRBJ2-1; maybe TRBD2 (6 bases). The germline V gene encodes CDR1 MSHET and CDR2 SYDVDS. Deletions cut 1 base from V and 2 bases from J, with 6 bases between. The CDR3 totals 14 residues. CDR3 sequence reads: CASSLLGDYAEQFF. The CDR3 DNA, read in part, is TGTGCTAGCAGTTTATTGGGGGACTATGCTGAGCAGTTC.

This clone was observed once. Germline and genes here are mouse. Read data end 1 residue before the CDR3 end; the end is taken from the germline J gene. J is TRBJ2-3 and V is TRBV4, with D perhaps being TRBD1 or TRBD2 (5 bases each). Deletions cut 7 bases from V and 3 bases from J, with 8 bases between. The CDR3 has 12 amino acids. Germline V gene sequence: CDR1 LGHDT, CDR2 YNNKQL (reference sequence). The chain's CDR3 is CASMRGAETLYF. The CDR3 DNA, read in part, is TGTGCCAGCATGCGGGGGGCAGAAACGCTGTAT. Complete variable domain (other parts from reference TRBV4 and TRBJ2-3): ETAVFQTPNYHVTQVGNEVSFNCKQTLGHDTMYWYKQDSKKLLKIMFSYNNKQLIVNETVPRRFSPQSSDKAHLNLRIKSVEPEDSAVYLCASMRGAETLYFGSGTRLTVL.

This clone was observed a few times. Germline and genes: mouse. Coverage ceases 1 residue before the CDR3 finishes, and the germline J gene fills in the end. The chain combines TRBV20 with TRBJ2-7, with D uncertain. The CDR3 length is 11 residues. V was shortened by 0 bases and J by 4 bases, with 4 bases between the two germline ends. CDR1 and CDR2 from the germline V gene are GFQATS and STVNSAI. CDR3 sequence reads: CGARDRYEQYF. Partial CDR3 DNA: TGTGGTGCTAGGGACAGGTATGAACAGTAC.

This clone was seen just once. Gene names are mouse gene names. The read terminates 1 residue before the CDR3 end, so the remaining end is supplied by the germline J gene. The rearrangement links TRBV13-1 to TRBJ1-6; D ambiguous. TRBJ1-6 is noted as an ORF with a role that remains uncertain. This CDR3 has 13 amino acids. The germline gives CDR1 NSHNY, CDR2 SYGAGN. Trimming took off 0 bases at V and 7 bases at J, with 5 bases between the two ends. The part of the CDR3 DNA that was read is TGTGCCAGCAGTGATGCGGGGAATTCGCCCCTCTAC. Amino acids: CASSDAGNSPLY. The complete CDR3 protein is CASSDAGNSPLYF.

A remark on this clone: Gene names refer to mouse genes. The CDR3 DNA, read in part, is TGTGCCAGCAGCCAAGAATGGGGGGGTAACTATGCTGAGCAGTTC. It codes for CASSQEWGGNYAEQF. The whole CDR3 protein is CASSQEWGGNYAEQFF. The chain couples TRBV5 to TRBJ2-1; 8 bases match TRBD2. The read finishes 1 residue shy of the CDR3 end, and the germline J gene is used to complete it. The CDR3 covers 16 residues. V was pared by 0 bases and J by 0 bases, with 1 base of the junction left unmatched. The V gene's germline CDR1 is LGHNA and CDR2 YNLKQL (reference sequence).

There are a few counts of this clone. Each gene name is a mouse one. The CDR3 sequence: CASSQVREYEQYF. The sequenced CDR3 bases are TGTGCCAGCAGCCAAGTCAGGGAGTATGAACAGTAC. The chain combines TRBV2 with TRBJ2-7; D is perhaps TRBD1 (5 bases). The CDR3 goes on 1 residue after the read ends, and that part is filled in from the germline J gene. Germline CDR1 is LGHNA and CDR2 is YSYQKL. This CDR3 comprises 13 residues. The ends were cut back, 1 base at V and 4 bases at J, with 8 bases in the middle.

This clone appeared a single time. Mouse germline and gene names are used. The sequence runs out 1 residue before the end of the CDR3; the remainder is reconstructed from the germline J gene. The chain carries TRBV13-3 and TRBJ2-4; D is possibly TRBD1 (6 bases). CDR3 length: 15 amino acids. Trimming removed 2 bases from V and 0 bases from J, with 10 bases in between. Per the germline V gene, CDR1 is NNHDY and CDR2 is SYVADS. This chain's CDR3 is CASSDGRGSQNTLYF. The covered CDR3 bases are TGTGCCAGCAGTGACGGCAGGGGTAGTCAAAACACCTTGTAC.

A word on this clone: Germline and genes here are mouse. The read terminates 1 residue before the CDR3 end, so the remaining end is supplied by the germline J gene. The gene calls are TRBV31 and TRBJ2-1; 8 positions match TRBD2. Per the germline V gene, CDR1 is GKSSPN and CDR2 is SITVG. The V segment lost 0 bases and the J segment 5 bases; nucleotides outside the gene matches: 3. The CDR3 consists of 14 residues. The part of the CDR3 DNA that was read is TGTGCCTGGAGTCTAGACTGGGGAGATGCTGAGCAGTTC. Protein: CAWSLDWGDAEQF. The CDR3 as a whole reads CAWSLDWGDAEQFF. Variable domain in full (rest from reference TRBV31 and TRBJ2-1): AQTIHQWPVAEIKAVGSPLSLGCTIKGKSSPNLYWYWQATGGTLQQLFYSITVGQVESVVQLNLSASRPKDDQFILSTEKLLLSHSGFYLCAWSLDWGDAEQFFGPGTRLTVL.

With respect to this clone: Gene names follow the mouse nomenclature. The CDR3 end lies 1 residue beyond the end of the read and is filled in from the germline J gene. The V gene is TRBV1, the J gene TRBJ2-7; D might be TRBD1 (6 bases). Trimming took 0 bases from V and 4 from J, leaving 10 bases between them. Germline loops: CDR1 NSQYPW, CDR2 LRSPGD (reference sequence). This CDR3 comprises 14 residues. CDR3 DNA (partial): TGCACCTGCAGTGCAGATCCGGGACAATATGAACAGTAC. It yields the protein CTCSADPGQYEQY. The whole CDR3 sequence is CTCSADPGQYEQYF.

To note about this clone: Mouse names are used for the genes. The CDR3 goes on 1 residue after the read ends, and that part is filled in from the germline J gene. This same CDR3 is encoded by further DNA sequences in the sample. The gene calls are TRBV13-2 and TRBJ2-1, with D possibly being TRBD1 (6 bases). Per germline, CDR1 NNHNN and CDR2 SYGAGS (reference sequence). With 2 bases removed from V and 0 bases from J, the gap between germline ends came to 6 bases. This CDR3 is built from 14 residues. CDR3 sequence: CASGEQGNYAEQFF. CDR3 bases read: TGTGCCAGCGGTGAACAGGGTAACTATGCTGAGCAGTTC.

Concerning this clone: The gene names here belong to mouse. The observed sequence ends 1 residue before the CDR3 terminus, with the missing tail filled in from the germline J gene. The chain joins TRBV13-2 to TRBJ2-1; D is ambiguous. V dropped 4 bases and J dropped 7 bases, with 3 bases sitting between them. Germline V CDR1 and CDR2: NNHNN, SYGAGS (reference sequence). The CDR3 has 10 residues. CDR3 region: CASGQAEQFF. CDR3 bases read: TGTGCCAGCGGTCAGGCTGAGCAGTTC.

This clone appeared once. Mouse gene names and germline throughout. The sequenced fragment ends 1 residue before the CDR3 boundary, so the rest is inferred from the germline J gene. The chain is built from TRBV1 and TRBJ1-1; no clear D. The germline V and J ends were trimmed by 3 bases and 0 bases, with 11 bases remaining between them. This CDR3 region has 15 residues. From germline, CDR1 is NSQYPW and CDR2 LRSPGD (reference sequence). CDR3 bases read: TGCACCTGCAGTGCTGGAGGGTCTGCAAACACAGAAGTCTTC. Its protein product is CTCSAGGSANTEVF. The full CDR3 is CTCSAGGSANTEVFF.

This clone appeared a few times. The genes and germline here are from mouse. Coverage ceases 1 residue before the CDR3 finishes, and the germline J gene fills in the end. This chain links TRBV5 with TRBJ2-7, with D tentatively TRBD2 (6 bases). From germline, CDR1 is LGHNA and CDR2 YNLKQL (reference sequence). CDR3 length: 14 residues. Trimming stripped 1 base from V and 3 bases from J, with 10 bases between. The CDR3 region is CASSQGWGLYEQYF. Incomplete CDR3 DNA: TGTGCCAGCAGCCAAGGCTGGGGCCTCTATGAACAGTAC.

As for this clone: The listed genes are named as in mouse. The read terminates 1 residue before the CDR3 end, so the remaining end is supplied by the germline J gene. The chain carries TRBV5 and TRBJ1-4; 7 positions agree with TRBD1. Germline V gene data show CDR1 as LGHNA and CDR2 as YNLKQL (reference sequence). This CDR3 region has 16 residues. Unmatched junction bases numbered 5, after V lost 4 bases and J lost 0 bases. The sequenced CDR3 bases are TGTGCCAGCAGCCCCCGACAGGGAATTTCCAACGAAAGATTATTT. This translates into CASSPRQGISNERLF. The CDR3 reads in full as CASSPRQGISNERLFF.

A word on this clone: Gene names are the mouse ones. The CDR3 extends 1 residue past the end of the read, so its final part is completed from the germline J gene. This chain links TRBV5 with TRBJ1-6; D uncertain. TRBJ1-6 is flagged as an ORF with uncertain function. Trimming pared 0 bases from V and 0 bases from J, leaving 6 bases between. The germline gives CDR1 LGHNA, CDR2 YNLKQL (reference sequence). The CDR3 is 16 amino acids. Here the CDR3 reads CASSQDSASYNSPLYF. Partial CDR3 DNA: TGTGCCAGCAGCCAAGATTCAGCTTCCTATAATTCGCCCCTCTAC.

In this sample, this clone turned up a few times. Any gene name here is a mouse gene name. The read finishes 1 residue shy of the CDR3 end, and the germline J gene is used to complete it. The V call is TRBV3, the J call TRBJ2-7; TRBD2 aligns across 9 bases. Germline assignment: CDR1 SNHLY and CDR2 FYNGKV (reference sequence). The trim removed 3 bases at V and 0 bases at J, leaving 3 bases unmatched. The CDR3 totals 15 residues. Here the CDR3 reads CASSFGTGISYEQYF. The CDR3 bases that were read are TGTGCCAGCAGCTTCGGGACTGGGATCTCCTATGAACAGTAC.

With regard to this clone: Germline and genes: mouse. The read ends 1 residue early relative to the CDR3; the germline J gene fills the gap. This chain links TRBV19 with TRBJ1-5; D uncertain. This CDR3 has 14 amino acids. Trimming shortened V by 3 bases and J by 3 bases, and 10 bases separated the two germline ends. The germline V gene has CDR1 FNHDT and CDR2 SITEND (reference sequence). The CDR3 sequence is CASSNSKGNQAPLF. The sequenced CDR3 bases are TGTGCCAGCAGTAACAGCAAGGGCAACCAGGCTCCGCTT.